Sequencing of this T cell receptor beta chain was carried out in a study of blood T cell repertoires in COVID-19. The protocol was immunoSEQ multiplex PCR, while the TCRdb copy is restricted to in-frame clones and leaves out a portion. Here the sample spans tens of thousands of clones, approximately 87% being singletons. The sample comprised peripheral blood. The sequence came from a human donor in a cohort sampled during active COVID-19.

The CDR3 region is CASRPSGQGSTEAFF. The CDR3 coding sequence is TGTGCCAGCAGGCCCTCCGGACAGGGATCCACTGAAGCTTTCTTT. The V gene is TRBV2, the J gene TRBJ1-1; 8 bases are shared with TRBD1. CDR1 is SNHLY and CDR2 is FYNNEI in the germline V gene. The junction had 10 bases not matched to a gene; V was cut back by 6 bases and J by 4 bases. This CDR3 has 15 residues. Full variable domain (remainder filled in from reference TRBV2 and TRBJ1-1): EPEVTQTPSHQVTQMGQEVILRCVPISNHLYFYWYRQILGQKVEFLVSFYNNEISEKSEIFDDQFSVERPDGSNFTLKIRSTKLEDSAMYFCASRPSGQGSTEAFFGQGTRLTVV.